The 16 T cell receptor beta chains below all came from one sample that was sequenced in a study of blood T cells in healthy people across ages. The second PCR ran roughly 6 to 11 cycles with a sample-barcoded 5' primer and J-beta primers. TCRdb itself ran the 5' RACE reads through MiXCR, one entry per CDR3 protein. The data contain about 570,000 distinct CDR3 sequences, 27% of them seen just once; the ten biggest clones take up roughly 20%. The material sequenced was blood. The source of these receptors is a woman in her 70s in good health.

About this clonotype: A much larger clone differs from this one at a single base, so this may be a read error. The chain recombines TRBV29-1 with TRBJ2-1; 8 bases agree with TRBD1. The closer fit of TRBJ2-5 to the DNA end suggests the J call may be wrong. CDR1 SQVTM and CDR2 ANQGSEA come from the germline V gene. The CDR3 is made up of 13 amino acids. CDR3 coding DNA: TGCAGCGTTGGGACAGGGATTTCCGGGACCCAGTACTTC. It encodes CSVGTGISGTQYF.

This clonotype was seen only a few times. The V and J genes are TRBV6-5 and TRBJ2-5, with D unclear. Deletions cut 6 bases from V and 5 bases from J, with 10 bases between. The CDR3 contains 12 residues. Germline CDR1 MNHEY, CDR2 SVGAGI. CDR3 coding DNA: TGTGCCAGCAGCGGATATCGGGAGACCCAGTACTTC. This sequence encodes CASSGYRETQYF.

The chain recombines TRBV28 with TRBJ1-6; 11 positions match TRBD1. Germline lookup yields CDR1 MDHEN and CDR2 SYDVKM. Trimming at V came to 2 bases and at J to 9 bases, leaving 6 bases not matched to a gene. CDR3 size: 16 residues. CDR3 sequence (DNA): TGTGCCAGCAGTTTAGGGACAGGGGGGGTAGGTTCACCCCTCCACTTT. Its protein is CASSLGTGGVGSPLHF.

This clonotype was found a few times. This chain connects TRBV11-3 to TRBJ1-5; 9 nucleotides match TRBD1. CDR1 SGHNT and CDR2 YENEEA come from the germline V gene. The V and J ends lost 5 bases and 4 bases, in that order; junction bases with no gene match: 12. The CDR3 extends over 17 amino acids. This chain's CDR3 is CASSGGTQGAHNQPQHF. The CDR3 DNA reads TGTGCCAGCAGCGGAGGAACACAGGGGGCGCATAATCAGCCCCAGCATTTT. Based on the CDR3 plus reference TRBV11-3 and TRBJ1-5, the full variable domain is EAGVVQSPRYKIIEKKQPVAFWCNPISGHNTLYWYLQNLGQGPELLIRYENEEAVDDSQLPKDRFSAERLKGVDSTLKIQPAELGDSAVYLCASSGGTQGAHNQPQHFGDGTRLSIL.

This clonotype showed up just a few times. V and J are TRBV9 and TRBJ1-1; unclear D gene. The V and J ends lost 0 bases and 4 bases respectively, with 7 bases between them. The V gene's germline CDR1 is SGDLS and CDR2 YYNGEE. The CDR3 length is 13 residues. CDR3: CASSVVTGTEAFF. In DNA, the CDR3 is TGTGCCAGCAGCGTAGTAACGGGCACTGAAGCTTTCTTT.

This clonotype was seen only a few times. The V call is TRBV6-1, the J call TRBJ1-1; D remains ambiguous. Germline CDR1 MNHNS, CDR2 SASEGT. The CDR3 covers 13 residues. Trimming left V 4 bases short and J 1 base short, with 7 bases between. CDR3 nucleotides: TGTGCCAGCAGTGTCCACAAGAACACTGAAGCTTTCTTT. Residues: CASSVHKNTEAFF.

This clonotype was detected a few times. The chain has TRBV18 and TRBJ1-2; the match to TRBD1 covers 7 bases. The CDR3 is 15 residues long. Germline V gene lookup returns CDR1 KGHSH and CDR2 LQKENI. V gave up 1 base and J gave up 9 bases; unmatched junction bases: 11. The CDR3 bases are TGTGCCAGCTCACCACTACCCCAAGACAGGGAAAGCTACACCTTC. It is translated as CASSPLPQDRESYTF.

This clonotype was detected only a few times. The chain carries TRBV7-2 and TRBJ2-5, with a weak D call TRBD2 (6 bases). The CDR3 spans 13 residues. V lost 6 bases to trimming and J lost 2 bases, with 10 bases between them. The germline V gene encodes CDR1 SGHTA and CDR2 FQGNSA. The CDR3 DNA reads as TGTGCCAGCAGGACTAGTATACAAGAGACCCAGTACTTC. Its protein product is CASRTSIQETQYF.

In this sample, this clonotype turned up a few times. The chain has TRBV20-1 and TRBJ2-3; D is undetermined. V lost 0 bases and J lost 2, with 12 bases in between. The CDR3 is made up of 15 amino acids. From germline, CDR1 is DFQATT and CDR2 SNEGSKA (reference sequence). The CDR3 protein is CSARDGASITDTQYF. In DNA form, the CDR3 reads TGCAGTGCTAGAGATGGTGCCAGTATCACAGATACGCAGTATTTT.

The gene calls are TRBV20-1 and TRBJ2-7, with 7 bases fitting TRBD2. The germline CDR1 and CDR2 sequences are DFQATT and SNEGSKA (reference sequence). Germline trimming cut 3 bases from V and 0 bases from J; bases unmatched to any gene: 2. The CDR3 length is 13 residues. DNA for the CDR3: TGCAGTGCTAGGCGCGGGAGCTCCTACGAGCAGTACTTC. Translation: CSARRGSSYEQYF.

This clonotype was counted a few times. The chain combines TRBV20-1 with TRBJ2-1, with 7 bases identical to TRBD2. The CDR3 extends over 16 amino acids. CDR1 and CDR2 (germline): DFQATT, SNEGSKA (reference sequence). CDR3 loop: CSGIGGGVTSYNEQFF. CDR3 nucleotides: TGCAGCGGGATCGGTGGGGGGGTGACTTCCTACAATGAGCAGTTCTTC.

V is TRBV29-1 and J is TRBJ2-5, with D possibly TRBD2 on 7 matching bases. There are 17 residues in the CDR3. Trimming took 0 bases from V and 5 from J, leaving 22 bases between them. The germline V gene encodes CDR1 SQVTM and CDR2 ANQGSEA. The CDR3 coding sequence is TGCAGCGTTGAAGACCCAACGTGGGGGGGGGCCGGGGAGACCCAGTACTTC. Amino acids: CSVEDPTWGGAGETQYF.

This clonotype was seen more than once but under ten times. The V call is TRBV2, the J call TRBJ1-5, with 7 bases that match TRBD1. This CDR3 region has 14 residues. Germline V gene sequence: CDR1 SNHLY, CDR2 FYNNEI. Trimming at V came to 6 bases and at J to 2 bases, leaving 4 bases not matched to a gene. The DNA of the CDR3 is TGTGCCAGCAGCTACCAGGGGGGCAATCAGCCCCAGCATTTT. Encoded protein: CASSYQGGNQPQHF.

This clonotype was found a few times. The chain recombines TRBV3-1 with TRBJ2-7; 8 nucleotides agree with TRBD2. Matching the DNA end better, TRBJ2-1 makes the J call doubtful. Germline V CDR1 and CDR2: LGHDT, YNNKEL (reference sequence). The length of the CDR3 is 16 residues. CDR3 DNA sequence: TGTGCCAGCAGTCAAAGGTATAGGACTAGCTTCGATGAGCAGTTCTTC. Protein sequence: CASSQRYRTSFDEQFF.

This clonotype was counted a few times. This chain uses TRBV7-8 with TRBJ2-2, with TRBD2 matching 9 bases. This CDR3 is built from 17 residues. V trimming: 1 base; J trimming: 2 bases; junction bases outside the gene matches: 5. The germline V gene has CDR1 SGHVS and CDR2 FQNEAQ. CDR3 residues: CASSLGPSGENTGELFF. Written as DNA, the CDR3 is TGTGCCAGCAGCTTAGGCCCTAGCGGGGAAAACACCGGGGAGCTGTTTTTT.

The rearrangement uses TRBV28 and TRBJ2-5, with TRBD1 as a possible D gene (6 bases). The CDR3 contains 13 residues. V lost 8 bases to trimming and J lost 7 bases, with 17 bases between them. Germline-derived CDR1 and CDR2 are MDHEN and SYDVKM. This chain's CDR3 is CASLLGLGGTQYF. For the CDR3, the DNA is TGTGCCAGCCTTTTAGGCTTAGGGGGGACCCAGTACTTC.